These 21 T cell receptor beta chains came from one sample sequenced in a study of blood T cell repertoires in COVID-19. Using immunoSEQ multiplex PCR, the repertoire was profiled, and TCRdb retains in-frame clones only, with some absent. In the table there are 150,000 to 200,000 clones, roughly 77% of which are singletons. Sequenced sample: peripheral blood. These receptors were obtained from a man between 65 and 85 years old with active or convalescent COVID-19.

J is TRBJ1-2 and V is TRBV2, with no clear D. Trimming shortened V by 4 bases and J by 2 bases, and 8 bases separated the two germline ends. Germline V gene data show CDR1 as SNHLY and CDR2 as FYNNEI. The CDR3 is made up of 13 amino acids. CDR3 sequence: CASSANKNYGYTF. DNA of the CDR3: TGTGCCAGCAGTGCGAACAAAAACTATGGCTACACCTTC.

The V and J genes are TRBV3-1 (or the pseudogene TRBV3-2) and TRBJ2-6; 7 bases are a match to TRBD1. Germline values: CDR1 LGHDT, CDR2 YNNKEL (reference sequence). V trimming: 1 base; J trimming: 4 bases; junction bases outside the gene matches: 7. The CDR3 contains 17 residues. In DNA form, the CDR3 reads TGTGCCAGCAGCCAAGGTAACAGGGGCTCGGGGGCCAACGTCCTGACTTTC. Its translation is CASSQGNRGSGANVLTF.

The sample holds a few counts of this clone. The chain links TRBV12-3 or TRBV12-4 to TRBJ1-2; TRBD1 matches at 9 bases. The CDR3 contains 13 residues. With 4 bases clipped from V and 8 bases from J, the junction kept 5 bases outside the gene matches. CDR3 loop: CASSWDREAGYTF. The CDR3 DNA follows: TGTGCCAGCAGTTGGGACAGGGAGGCGGGCTACACCTTC.

This clone showed up many times. CDR3 nucleotide sequence: TGTGCCAGCAGCCTAACCCGGGACAGGGAGTTCTTC. Protein product: CASSLTRDREFF. V and J are TRBV2 and TRBJ2-1; 9 nucleotides agree with TRBD1. V dropped 6 bases and J dropped 14; count of bases not matched to a gene: 8. The CDR3 runs 12 residues. Germline V gene sequence: CDR1 SNHLY, CDR2 FYNNEI.

The V gene is TRBV5-6, the J gene TRBJ1-3; no firm D call. CDR1 SGHDT and CDR2 YYEEEE come from the germline V gene. V gave up 0 bases and J gave up 0 bases, with 13 bases separating them. This CDR3 has 17 residues. The CDR3 DNA reads TGTGCCAGCAGCTTGGATTCGGAAGGAGACTCTGGAAACACCATATATTTT. This translates into CASSLDSEGDSGNTIYF.

This clone was observed once. The chain employs TRBV6-5 and TRBJ2-1; TRBD2 matches at 10 bases. J gave up 1 base and V 8 bases, and 8 bases lay outside the gene matches. The CDR3 totals 16 residues. CDR1 and CDR2 (germline): MNHEY, SVGAGI. In nucleotides, the CDR3 is TGTGCCAGCGGTTCACTAGCGGGACGGTCCTACAATGAGCAGTTCTTC. This encodes CASGSLAGRSYNEQFF.

This chain uses TRBV3-1 (or the pseudogene TRBV3-2) with TRBJ1-6, with D possibly being TRBD1 (5 bases). This CDR3 is built from 16 residues. Germline V CDR1 and CDR2: LGHDT, YNNKEL (reference sequence). Trimming cost V 4 bases and J 7 bases, with 17 bases left between them. The CDR3 nucleotides are TGTGCCAGCAGCCTCGGGGGAGGGATCGTAAATTCACCCCTCCACTTT. Encoded protein: CASSLGGGIVNSPLHF.

The chain couples TRBV5-4 to TRBJ2-7; 7 nucleotides line up with TRBD1. CDR3 length: 14 residues. V gave up 4 bases and J gave up 2 bases; unmatched junction bases: 6. Germline CDR1 and CDR2: SGHNT and YYREEE (reference sequence). The chain's CDR3 is CASSPGTEPYEQYF. DNA for the CDR3: TGTGCCAGCAGCCCTGGGACAGAACCCTACGAGCAGTACTTC.

V gene TRBV9 combines with J gene TRBJ1-1; TRBD1 matches at 7 bases. The CDR3 contains 14 residues. V trimming: 2 bases; J trimming: 0 bases; junction bases outside the gene matches: 1. Germline lookup yields CDR1 SGDLS and CDR2 YYNGEE. CDR3 nucleotide sequence: TGTGCCAGCAGCGTGGGACAGATGAACACTGAAGCTTTCTTT. As protein: CASSVGQMNTEAFF.

The chain employs TRBV4-1 and TRBJ2-3, with 7 nucleotides matching TRBD2. CDR1 MGHRA and CDR2 YSYEKL come from the germline V gene. V trimming: 2 bases; J trimming: 1 base; junction bases outside the gene matches: 9. The CDR3 is 17 residues long. CDR3 in amino acids: CASSQSPTSQGTDTQYF. The CDR3 nucleotides read TGCGCCAGCAGCCAATCCCCGACTAGCCAAGGCACAGATACGCAGTATTTT.

The J gene is TRBJ1-1, the V gene TRBV10-1; perhaps TRBD1 as D (6 bases). The CDR3 totals 14 residues. The germline V and J ends were trimmed by 7 bases and 1 base, with 13 bases remaining between them. In germline, CDR1 is WNHNN, CDR2 SYGVQD (reference sequence). CDR3 nucleotide sequence: TGCGCCAGCAATTCGGACAGCCAGAACACTGAAGCTTTCTTT. It yields the protein CASNSDSQNTEAFF.

The chain is built from TRBV21-1 and TRBJ1-1; TRBD1, the table's D call, was not compared with the DNA. TRBV21-1 is tagged as a pseudogene. The CDR3 length is 19 residues. This chain's CDR3 is CASSIQVPRGLLLNTEAFF. For the CDR3, the DNA is TGTGCCAGCAGCATCCAAGTCCCCAGGGGCTTGCTATTGAACACTGAAGCTTTCTTT.

The CDR3 DNA reads as TGTGCCAGCTCACCAAACCCCCCTAGGTCCGGAGAAAAACTGTTTTTT. Its protein product is CASSPNPPRSGEKLFF. This chain joins TRBV18 and TRBJ1-4; no firm D call. The CDR3 extends over 16 amino acids. Germline assignment: CDR1 KGHSH and CDR2 LQKENI. V was pared by 2 bases and J by 8 bases, with 18 bases between.

This clone has a handful of counts. The V and J genes are TRBV6-2 or TRBV6-3 and TRBJ2-7; TRBD2 aligns across 12 bases. V was clipped by 4 bases and J by 4 bases; unmatched bases: 14. Germline V gene lookup returns CDR1 MNHEY and CDR2 SVGEGT. This CDR3 region has 18 residues. Written as DNA, the CDR3 is TGTGCCAGCAGTTCCAACCCTAGGACTAGCGGGGATTCGTACGAGCAGTACTTC. It translates to CASSSNPRTSGDSYEQYF.

The rearrangement links TRBV10-1 to TRBJ2-1; 11 bases are shared with TRBD2. There are 13 residues in the CDR3. V gave up 8 bases and J gave up 10 bases; unmatched junction bases: 7. Germline V gene data show CDR1 as WNHNN and CDR2 as SYGVQD (reference sequence). This chain's CDR3 is CASGTGTSGEQFF. Written as DNA, the CDR3 is TGCGCCAGCGGAACCGGGACTAGCGGCGAGCAGTTCTTC.

The genes are TRBV28 and TRBJ1-5, with 9 bases matching TRBD1. CDR3 length: 17 amino acids. CDR1 is MDHEN, CDR2 SYDVKM, per germline. V dropped 5 bases and J dropped 3; count of bases not matched to a gene: 11. The CDR3 coding sequence is TGTGCCAGCAGTATGAGACCGGGACAGGGTGACAATCAGCCCCAGCATTTT. This codes for CASSMRPGQGDNQPQHF.

The V and J genes are TRBV19 and TRBJ1-2; D ambiguous. Germline loops: CDR1 LNHDA, CDR2 SQIVND (reference sequence). The CDR3 is made up of 13 amino acids. V was clipped by 7 bases and J by 0 bases, with 9 bases between them. This CDR3 reads CASNTHANYGYTF. In DNA, the CDR3 is TGTGCCAGTAACACCCACGCTAACTATGGCTACACCTTC.

The CDR3 is CASSLTGSSGANVLTF. CDR3 sequence (DNA): TGTGCCAGCAGTTTAACAGGGAGCTCTGGGGCCAACGTCCTGACTTTC. The chain joins TRBV27 to TRBJ2-6, with a tentative D call TRBD1 (6 bases). CDR3 length equals 16 residues. V was shortened by 2 bases and J by 0 bases, with 8 bases between the two germline ends. Germline V CDR1 and CDR2: MNHEY, SMNVEV (reference sequence).

The J gene is TRBJ2-5, the V gene TRBV5-5, with 13 bases lining up with TRBD2. Germline V gene lookup returns CDR1 SGHKS and CDR2 YYEKEE (reference sequence). V was clipped by 4 bases and J by 5 bases; unmatched bases: 14. The CDR3 runs 18 residues. The CDR3 sequence is CASSKGLAGVSSIETQYF. DNA for the CDR3: TGTGCCAGCAGCAAAGGACTAGCGGGGGTAAGCAGTATCGAGACCCAGTACTTC.

CDR3 coding DNA: TGTGCCATCAGTCCCCCGGACACCTCTGGAAACACCATATATTTT. This sequence encodes CAISPPDTSGNTIYF. The rearrangement links TRBV10-3 to TRBJ1-3, with a possible D match to TRBD1 (5 bases). CDR1 and CDR2 from the germline V gene are ENHRY and SYGVKD. CDR3 length: 15 amino acids. The V end was cut by 5 bases, the J end by 0 bases, with 11 bases between.

In the case of this clone: An end of the junction differs from the germline gene, which may be a read error. The chain recombines TRBV19 with TRBJ1-5, with a tentative D call TRBD1 (5 bases). This CDR3 contains 16 residues. Germline V gene sequence: CDR1 LNHDA, CDR2 SQIVND (reference sequence). Here the CDR3 DNA reads TGTGCCAGTAGTATAGAGACAGATTATAGCTATCAGCCCCAGCATTTT. This gives the protein CASSIETDYSYQPQHF.